This T cell receptor beta chain was documented in a study of human T cells and chemical hapten exposure. The overall study: Weekly administration of diphenylcyclopropenone to the scalp of patients continued throughout the roughly 23-week study. Points from the study as a whole: Relative to controls, expanded TCRs formed significantly more large CDR3 similarity clusters.

Library preparation tagged each individual cDNA molecule with a unique molecular identifier. One entry per CDR3 protein results from TCRdb running MiXCR on the RACE reads. The repertoire holds 120,000 or so distinct CDR3 sequences, with roughly 13% as singletons. Time point meaning: pre-sensitization, week 0. Regarding treatment: therapeutic diphenylcyclopropenone sensitization with weekly scalp DPC. Non-pregnant alopecia patients aged 18 to 70, suitable for DPC therapy. To note about this clonotype: As yet, its antigen is unknown.

Sequencing used whole blood, obtained in connection with sensitization to the hapten diphenylcyclopropenone (DPC). The clonotype originates from a woman between 18 and 29 years old with alopecia areata. Some clones in this sample may be carry-over from other donors' samples.

The CDR3 DNA follows: TGCAGTGCTAGAGCCAACAGGGGGCTTTACAATGAGCAGTTCTTC. Translating it yields CSARANRGLYNEQFF. V usage is TRBV20-1 and J usage is TRBJ2-1; 9 nucleotides match TRBD1. V shed 1 base, J shed 4 bases, and the junction held 5 bases outside the gene matches. The CDR3 totals 15 residues. The germline gives CDR1 DFQATT, CDR2 SNEGSKA (reference sequence).